This TCR beta chain was identified during a study of beta chain features in type 1 diabetes. Study-level points and caveats: All four CD4+ subsets of Type 1 diabetes patients contained TCRB CDR3s that were moderately but significantly shorter.

The germline V gene encodes CDR1 SGDLS and CDR2 YYNGEE. Trimming shortened V by 4 bases and J by 0 bases, and 14 bases separated the two germline ends. CDR3 length: 16 amino acids. The whole isolated RNA underwent reverse transcription, so sequencing captured expressed TCRB transcripts. The method was immunoSEQ multiplex PCR; TCRdb's version includes in-frame clones alone and lacks a portion of them. Among about 710,000 clones listed, around an eighth were seen once. As to this clone: Antigen specificity is unknown.

Blood was collected once per donor into heparin, averaging around 0.11 L. Sequencing was carried out using naive CD4+ T cells from blood. The source is a man between 18 and 35 years old with type 1 diabetes. The chain links TRBV9 to TRBJ1-3; no clear D. The CDR3 loop is CASSRSGERSGNTIYF. The CDR3 DNA reads TGTGCCAGCAGCAGAAGCGGGGAGCGCTCTGGAAACACCATATATTTT.